This section outlines one T cell receptor beta chain sequence together with its context. What it recognizes is unknown. The libraries were made with immunoSEQ v3. The assay was immunoSEQ multiplex PCR, and TCRdb's table has in-frame clones only and misses some. The sample has 50,000 to 65,000 clones, roughly 66% seen once. The data belong to a study of TIL therapy for anti-PD-1-resistant metastatic lung cancer. Across the whole study: Most patients had lung adenocarcinoma; a few tumors were EGFR-mutant, two ALK-rearranged; half smoked currently or formerly.

Time point indicated: pre-treatment sample, taken before nivolumab and TIL therapy. General observations from the study: The cohort had more treatment-naive, never-smoker and oncogene-addicted patients than typical.

J gave up 2 bases and V 4 bases, and 3 bases lay outside the gene matches. The CDR3 contains 14 residues. Germline V gene sequence: CDR1 SGHRS, CDR2 YFSETQ. The rearrangement joins TRBV5-1 to TRBJ2-3, with 8 bases identical to TRBD2. This receptor was taken from a person between 25 and 80 years old with non-small cell lung cancer. The sequencing used blood, collected at baseline. The CDR3: CASSPLAVTDTQYF. Written as DNA, the CDR3 is TGCGCCAGCAGCCCACTAGCGGTCACAGATACGCAGTATTTT.